This TCR beta chain was identified during a study of cytomegalovirus exposure and HLA in healthy donors. Vbeta (60) and Jbeta (13) primers were used in the PCR. Only in-frame clones appear in the TCRdb table, and some are missing; sequencing was by immunoSEQ multiplex PCR. In the table there are 150,000 to 200,000 clones, approximately 85% of which are singletons. The J segment lost 6 bases and the V segment lost 5 bases, leaving 9 bases of the junction unmatched. CDR3 length: 15 amino acids. Germline loops: CDR1 MDHEN, CDR2 SYDVKM. The chain carries TRBV28 and TRBJ1-4; 7 bases are a match to TRBD1. This sequence was found in a woman between 45 and 60 years old in good health and CMV-seronegative. The sample comprised PBMCs. The CDR3 reads CASSTHRGSHEKLFF. CDR3 nucleotides: TGTGCCAGCAGTACACACAGGGGCTCTCATGAAAAACTGTTTTTT.